A selection of T cell receptor beta chains follows, all from one sample in a study of early T cells in non-severe SARS-CoV-2 infection. TCRdb re-derived calls from the 5' RACE reads in MiXCR, one entry per CDR3 protein. Of around 66,000 distinct CDR3 sequences in the sample, about 13% were seen once. Material: whole blood. The receptors come from an adult who was a healthcare worker with PCR-confirmed SARS-CoV-2 infection or an uninfected control (not recorded which). Each CDR3 is given with its conserved first and last residue. A D gene is named only where the DNA matches it firmly. Not every row has a clone size; where given, it reads once, few, many or a size class.

d_call	v_call	j_call	clone_size	cdr3_aa	cdr3_nt
NA	TRBV7-9	TRBJ2-3	NA	CASSLSEGGPLTDTQYF	TGTGCCAGCAGCTTATCCGAGGGCGGGCCCCTCACAGATACGCAGTATTTT
TRBD2	TRBV9	TRBJ2-3	few	CASSGELAVSTDTQYF	TGTGCCAGCAGTGGGGAACTAGCGGTTAGCACAGATACGCAGTATTTT
NA	TRBV2	TRBJ1-2	few	CASKNYGYTF	TGTGCCAGCAAAAACTATGGCTACACCTTC
TRBD2	TRBV2	TRBJ2-7	few	CASNTPGLADYEQYF	TGTGCCAGCAATACTCCGGGACTAGCGGACTACGAGCAGTACTTC
NA	TRBV4-2	TRBJ2-6	NA	CASRGATSGANVLTF	TGTGCCAGCAGAGGGGCCACCTCTGGGGCCAACGTCCTGACTTTC
NA	TRBV6-1	TRBJ2-1	few	CASTVRQVLTNEQFF	TGTGCCAGCACGGTCAGGCAGGTCCTCACTAATGAGCAGTTCTTC
TRBD2	TRBV29-1	TRBJ2-1	many	CSVDGGAHYNEQFF	TGCAGCGTCGACGGGGGGGCTCATTATAATGAGCAGTTCTTC
NA	TRBV6-1	TRBJ2-7	many	CASTLLPIAYEQYF	TGTGCCAGCACCCTACTCCCGATTGCCTACGAGCAGTACTTC
NA	TRBV28	TRBJ1-2	many	CASRPDVRLGGYTF	TGTGCCAGCAGACCGGACGTAAGATTGGGTGGCTACACCTTC
TRBD1	TRBV25-1	TRBJ2-5	NA	CASSLNRGRSETQYF	TGTGCCAGCAGCCTGAACAGGGGGCGTTCGGAGACCCAGTACTTC
NA	TRBV20-1	TRBJ2-7	few	CSAPGTQGYEQYF	TGCAGTGCTCCCGGGACTCAGGGCTACGAGCAGTACTTC
NA	TRBV28	TRBJ1-3	NA	CASSSISRSGNTIYF	TGTGCCAGCAGCTCCATCAGCCGCTCTGGAAACACCATATATTTT
NA	TRBV29-1	TRBJ2-1	few	CSVGQGFINEQFF	TGCAGCGTTGGCCAGGGTTTTATCAATGAGCAGTTCTTC
NA	TRBV28	TRBJ2-7	NA	CASSFQGTYEQYF	TGTGCCAGCAGTTTTCAAGGCACTTACGAGCAGTACTTC
NA	TRBV7-2	TRBJ2-3	few	CASRIGPQQYF	TGTGCCAGCAGGATTGGTCCCCAGCAGTATTTT
TRBD2	TRBV6-5	TRBJ2-1	NA	CASSYSASGTYNEQFF	TGTGCCAGCAGTTACTCCGCTAGCGGTACCTACAATGAGCAGTTCTTC
NA	TRBV11-2	TRBJ2-3	NA	CASSRAGLGGDTQYF	TGTGCCAGCAGCCGGGCAGGCCTCGGGGGAGATACGCAGTATTTT
TRBD2	TRBV7-2	TRBJ2-7	many	CASSLTRLATYEQYF	TGTGCCAGCAGCTTGACCCGACTAGCAACCTACGAGCAGTACTTC
TRBD2	TRBV12-3/TRBV12-4	TRBJ2-7	NA	CASRLTSDEQYF	TGTGCCAGCAGGCTCACTAGCGACGAGCAGTACTTC
NA	TRBV29-1	TRBJ1-5	few	CSVVFGDRSNQPQHF	TGCAGCGTTGTGTTCGGGGACCGGAGCAATCAGCCCCAGCATTTT
NA	TRBV7-9	TRBJ1-3	many	CASSLVGRASGNTIYF	TGTGCCAGCAGCTTAGTCGGCAGGGCCTCTGGAAACACCATATATTTT
TRBD1	TRBV27	TRBJ2-3	NA	CASSFGTGWTDTQYF	TGTGCCAGCAGTTTTGGGACAGGGTGGACAGATACGCAGTATTTT
NA	TRBV27	TRBJ2-2	few	CASSFRLATGELFF	TGTGCCAGCAGTTTTAGGCTAGCCACCGGGGAGCTGTTTTTT
TRBD2	TRBV6-5	TRBJ2-7	NA	CASSPEPMGTSFYEQYF	TGTGCCAGCAGTCCTGAGCCTATGGGGACTAGCTTTTACGAGCAGTACTTC
NA	TRBV10-3	TRBJ2-3	NA	CAISGPGIGQYF	TGTGCCATCAGTGGGCCCGGGATCGGGCAGTATTTT
NA	TRBV10-2	TRBJ2-1	NA	CASTGQSSYNEQFF	TGCGCCAGCACTGGACAAAGCTCCTACAATGAGCAGTTCTTC
TRBD1	TRBV4-2	TRBJ2-3	many	CASSRTAGTGGGGDTQYF	TGTGCCAGCAGCCGAACGGCCGGGACAGGGGGCGGAGGAGATACGCAGTATTTT
NA	TRBV13	TRBJ2-7	once	CASSLRTVSYEQYF	TGTGCCAGCAGCCTCCGGACAGTTAGCTACGAGCAGTACTTC
TRBD2	TRBV10-3	TRBJ2-5	NA	CAISDVPGLATETQYF	TGTGCCATCAGTGACGTCCCGGGACTAGCTACGGAGACCCAGTACTTC
NA	TRBV20-1	TRBJ2-1	many	CSARERTTITEQFF	TGCAGTGCTAGAGAGAGGACCACTATTACTGAGCAGTTCTTC
NA	TRBV7-2	TRBJ1-1	NA	CASSTTANTEAFF	TGTGCCAGCAGCACGACAGCGAACACTGAAGCTTTCTTT
TRBD1	TRBV2	TRBJ1-5	many	CASSGRGQPGNQPQHF	TGTGCCAGCAGTGGAAGGGGGCAGCCGGGCAATCAGCCCCAGCATTTT
NA	TRBV29-1	TRBJ2-2	NA	CSVGGTGLTEELFF	TGCAGCGTGGGGGGGACAGGACTCACCGAGGAGCTGTTTTTT
NA	TRBV7-2	TRBJ2-1	NA	CASSPPAVNEQFF	TGTGCCAGCAGCCCCCCGGCCGTCAATGAGCAGTTCTTC
NA	TRBV9	TRBJ2-2	medium-sized	CASSVATTPSRELFF	TGTGCCAGCAGCGTAGCTACAACTCCCTCCCGGGAGCTGTTTTTT
NA	TRBV7-8	TRBJ2-7	NA	CASSSVVRDKSREQYF	TGTGCCAGCAGCTCCGTAGTACGGGACAAATCTCGCGAGCAGTACTTC
NA	TRBV5-1	TRBJ2-4	few	CASSFTGKNIQYF	TGCGCCAGCAGCTTCACAGGGAAAAACATTCAGTACTTC
NA	TRBV14	TRBJ1-1	few	CASSPKLGLEAFF	TGTGCCAGCAGCCCAAAGCTCGGGCTCGAAGCTTTCTTT
NA	TRBV6-2/TRBV6-3	TRBJ2-1	few	CASSSLTGTTRYNEQFF	TGTGCCAGCAGTAGCCTGACAGGGACTACTCGTTACAATGAGCAGTTCTTC
NA	TRBV29-1	TRBJ2-7	NA	CSAMGPPNPDEQYF	TGCAGCGCTATGGGACCACCTAACCCCGACGAGCAGTACTTC
NA	TRBV19	TRBJ2-7	many	CASSDTLKAYEQYF	TGTGCCAGTAGTGACACCCTTAAAGCGTACGAGCAGTACTTC
TRBD2	TRBV5-5	TRBJ2-3	NA	CASSSTSGTDTQYF	TGTGCCAGCAGCTCCACTAGCGGGACAGATACGCAGTATTTT
NA	TRBV7-3	TRBJ2-4	many	CASSLPAGRADIQYF	TGTGCCAGCAGCTTACCGGCAGGACGAGCCGACATTCAGTACTTC
NA	TRBV20-1	TRBJ1-4	many	CSARDWGGASEKLFF	TGCAGTGCTAGAGATTGGGGGGGCGCGAGTGAAAAACTGTTTTTT
NA	TRBV28	TRBJ1-2	NA	CASSLDGRDFNYGYTF	TGTGCCAGCAGTTTGGATGGGCGGGACTTTAACTATGGCTACACCTTC